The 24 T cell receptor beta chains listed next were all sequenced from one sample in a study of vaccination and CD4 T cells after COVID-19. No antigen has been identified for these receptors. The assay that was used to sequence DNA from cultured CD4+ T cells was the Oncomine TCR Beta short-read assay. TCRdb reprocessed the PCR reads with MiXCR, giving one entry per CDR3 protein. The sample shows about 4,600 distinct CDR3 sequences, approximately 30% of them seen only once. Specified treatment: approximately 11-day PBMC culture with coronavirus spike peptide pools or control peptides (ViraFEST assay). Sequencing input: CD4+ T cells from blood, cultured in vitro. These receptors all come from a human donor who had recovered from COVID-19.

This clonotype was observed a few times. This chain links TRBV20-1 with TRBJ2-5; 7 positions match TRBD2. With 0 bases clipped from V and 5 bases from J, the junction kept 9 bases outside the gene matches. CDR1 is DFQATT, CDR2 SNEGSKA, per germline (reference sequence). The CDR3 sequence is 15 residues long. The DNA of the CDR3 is TGCAGTGCTAGAGACGCGGGGGTAATAGGGGAGACCCAGTACTTC. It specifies CSARDAGVIGETQYF.

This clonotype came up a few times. In DNA, the CDR3 is TGTGCCAGCAGGGGACAGGGAGGGAGGAACACTGAAGCTTTCTTT. It is translated as CASRGQGGRNTEAFF. The V gene is TRBV12-3 or TRBV12-4, the J gene TRBJ1-1; 9 bases match TRBD1. The CDR3 spans 15 residues. Unmatched junction bases numbered 6, after V lost 6 bases and J lost 1 base.

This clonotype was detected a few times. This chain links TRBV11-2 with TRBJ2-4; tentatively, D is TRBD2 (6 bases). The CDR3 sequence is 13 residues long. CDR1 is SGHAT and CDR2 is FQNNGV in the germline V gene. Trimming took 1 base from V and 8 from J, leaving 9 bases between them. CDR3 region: CASSLGREDIQYF. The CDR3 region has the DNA TGTGCCAGCAGCTTAGGCAGGGAGGACATTCAGTACTTC. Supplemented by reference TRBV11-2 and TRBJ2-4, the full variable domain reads EAGVAQSPRYKIIEKRQSVAFWCNPISGHATLYWYQQILGQGPKLLIQFQNNGVVDDSQLPKDRFSAERLKGVDSTLKIQPAKLEDSAVYLCASSLGREDIQYFGAGTRLSVL.

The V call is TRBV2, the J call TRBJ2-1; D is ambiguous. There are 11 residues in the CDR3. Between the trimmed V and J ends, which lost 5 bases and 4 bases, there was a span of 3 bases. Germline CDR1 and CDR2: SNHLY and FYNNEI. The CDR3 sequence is CASSSYNEQFF. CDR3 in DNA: TGTGCCAGCAGTTCTTACAATGAGCAGTTCTTC. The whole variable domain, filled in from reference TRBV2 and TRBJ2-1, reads EPEVTQTPSHQVTQMGQEVILRCVPISNHLYFYWYRQILGQKVEFLVSFYNNEISEKSEIFDDQFSVERPDGSNFTLKIRSTKLEDSAMYFCASSSYNEQFFGPGTRLTVL.

The CDR3 DNA reads as TGCAGTGCAAAAACTAGCGGGGGGGCGGCAGATACGCAGTATTTT. This encodes CSAKTSGGAADTQYF. The chain is built from TRBV20-1 and TRBJ2-3, with 13 bases aligning to TRBD2. This CDR3 has 15 amino acids. J lost 4 bases, V lost 6 bases, and 7 bases had no gene match. Per the germline V gene, CDR1 is DFQATT and CDR2 is SNEGSKA (reference sequence).

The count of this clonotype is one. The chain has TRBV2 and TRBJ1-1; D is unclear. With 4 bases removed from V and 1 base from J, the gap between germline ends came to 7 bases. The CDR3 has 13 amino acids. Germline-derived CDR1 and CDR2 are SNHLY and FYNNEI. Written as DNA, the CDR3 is TGTGCCAGCAGTGTCTGGGGGAACACTGAAGCTTTCTTT. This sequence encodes CASSVWGNTEAFF.

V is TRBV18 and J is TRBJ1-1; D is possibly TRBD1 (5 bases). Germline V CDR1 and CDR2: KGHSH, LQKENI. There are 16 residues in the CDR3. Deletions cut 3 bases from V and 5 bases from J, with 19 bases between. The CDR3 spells CASSPFFGDLGTEAFF. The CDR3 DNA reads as TGTGCCAGCTCACCTTTTTTTGGGGACCTGGGGACTGAAGCTTTCTTT.

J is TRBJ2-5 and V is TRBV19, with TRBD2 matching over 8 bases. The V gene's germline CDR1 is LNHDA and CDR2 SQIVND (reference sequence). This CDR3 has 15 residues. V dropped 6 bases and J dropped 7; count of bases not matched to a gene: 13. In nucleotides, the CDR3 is TGTGCCAGTAGGACCAACGGTGTTGCGGGGGGGACCCAGTACTTC. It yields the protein CASRTNGVAGGTQYF.

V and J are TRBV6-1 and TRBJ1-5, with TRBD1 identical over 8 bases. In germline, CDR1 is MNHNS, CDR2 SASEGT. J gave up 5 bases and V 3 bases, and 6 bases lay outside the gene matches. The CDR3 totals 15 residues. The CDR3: CASSDYRGGHQPQHF. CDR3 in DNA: TGTGCCAGCAGTGATTACAGGGGGGGTCATCAGCCCCAGCATTTT.

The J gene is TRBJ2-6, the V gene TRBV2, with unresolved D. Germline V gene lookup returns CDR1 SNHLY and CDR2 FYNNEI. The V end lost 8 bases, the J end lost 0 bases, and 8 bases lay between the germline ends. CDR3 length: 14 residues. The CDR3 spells CASEEDSGANVLTF. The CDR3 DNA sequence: TGTGCCAGCGAAGAGGACTCTGGGGCCAACGTCCTGACTTTC.

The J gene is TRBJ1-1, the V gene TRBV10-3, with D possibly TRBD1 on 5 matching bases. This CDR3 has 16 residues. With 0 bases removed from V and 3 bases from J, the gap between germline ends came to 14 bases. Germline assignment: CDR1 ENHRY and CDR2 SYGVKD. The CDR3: CAISESGTLLYTEAFF. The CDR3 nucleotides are TGTGCCATCAGTGAGTCTGGGACGCTCTTATACACTGAAGCTTTCTTT.

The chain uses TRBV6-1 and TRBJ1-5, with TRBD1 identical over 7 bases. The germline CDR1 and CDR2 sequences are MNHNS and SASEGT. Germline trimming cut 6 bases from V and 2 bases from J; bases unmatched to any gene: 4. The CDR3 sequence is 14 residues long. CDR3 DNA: TGTGCCAGCAGGGACACAGGGGGCAATCAGCCCCAGCATTTT. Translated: CASRDTGGNQPQHF.

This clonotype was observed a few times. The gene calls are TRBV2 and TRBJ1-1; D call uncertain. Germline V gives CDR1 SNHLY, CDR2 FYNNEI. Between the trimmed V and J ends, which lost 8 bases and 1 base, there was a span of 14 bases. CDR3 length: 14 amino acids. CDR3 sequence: CASASVRENTEAFF. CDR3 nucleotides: TGTGCCAGCGCCTCTGTAAGAGAGAACACTGAAGCTTTCTTT.

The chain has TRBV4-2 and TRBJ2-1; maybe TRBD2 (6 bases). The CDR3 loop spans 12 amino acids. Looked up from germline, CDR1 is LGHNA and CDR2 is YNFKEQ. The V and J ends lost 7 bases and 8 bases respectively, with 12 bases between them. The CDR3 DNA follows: TGTGCCAGCACGGGAGTGGGCGATGAGCAGTTCTTC. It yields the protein CASTGVGDEQFF.

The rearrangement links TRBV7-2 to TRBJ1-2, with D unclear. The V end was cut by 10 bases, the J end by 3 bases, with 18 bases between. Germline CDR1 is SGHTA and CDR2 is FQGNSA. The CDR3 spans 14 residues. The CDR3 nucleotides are TGTGCCACCTCCGGAGTGGGTGGATACTATGGCTACACCTTC. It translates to CATSGVGGYYGYTF.

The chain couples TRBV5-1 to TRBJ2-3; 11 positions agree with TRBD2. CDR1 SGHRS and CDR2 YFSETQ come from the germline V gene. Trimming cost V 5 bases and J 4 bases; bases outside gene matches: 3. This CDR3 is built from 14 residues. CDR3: CASRLAGESDTQYF. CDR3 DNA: TGCGCCAGCAGACTAGCGGGAGAGTCAGATACGCAGTATTTT.

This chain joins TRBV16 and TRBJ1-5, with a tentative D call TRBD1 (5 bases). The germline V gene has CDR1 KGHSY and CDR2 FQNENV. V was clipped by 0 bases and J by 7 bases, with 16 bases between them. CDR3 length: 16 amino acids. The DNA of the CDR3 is TGTGCCAGCAGCCAATCGGCTTTGAGGGGATCCCAGCCCCAGCATTTT. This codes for CASSQSALRGSQPQHF.

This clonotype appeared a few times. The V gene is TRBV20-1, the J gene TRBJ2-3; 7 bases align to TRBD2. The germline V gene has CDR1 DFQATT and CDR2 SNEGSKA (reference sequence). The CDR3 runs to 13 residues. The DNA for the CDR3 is TGCAGCCCCTTGCGACGGGGGGCAGATACGCAGTATTTT. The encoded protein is CSPLRRGADTQYF.

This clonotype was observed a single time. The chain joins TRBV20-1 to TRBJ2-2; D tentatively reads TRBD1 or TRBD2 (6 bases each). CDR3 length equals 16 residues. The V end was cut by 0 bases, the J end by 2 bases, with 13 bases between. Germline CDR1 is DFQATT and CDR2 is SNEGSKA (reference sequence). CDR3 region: CSARDRGGFNTGELFF. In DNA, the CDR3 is TGCAGTGCTAGAGATCGAGGGGGGTTTAACACCGGGGAGCTGTTTTTT.

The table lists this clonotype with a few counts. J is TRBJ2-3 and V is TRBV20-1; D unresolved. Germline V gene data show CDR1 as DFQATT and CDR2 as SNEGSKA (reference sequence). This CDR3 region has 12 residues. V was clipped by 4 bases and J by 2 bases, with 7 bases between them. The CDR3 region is CSAMVDTDTQYF. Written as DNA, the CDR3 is TGCAGTGCTATGGTCGACACAGATACGCAGTATTTT.

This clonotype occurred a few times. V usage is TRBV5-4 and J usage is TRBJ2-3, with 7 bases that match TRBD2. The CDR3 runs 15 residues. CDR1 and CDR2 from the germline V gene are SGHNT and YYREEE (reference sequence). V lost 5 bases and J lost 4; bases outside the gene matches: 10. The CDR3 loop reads CASRAGLGEADTQYF. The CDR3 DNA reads TGTGCCAGCAGGGCAGGACTAGGGGAAGCAGATACGCAGTATTTT.

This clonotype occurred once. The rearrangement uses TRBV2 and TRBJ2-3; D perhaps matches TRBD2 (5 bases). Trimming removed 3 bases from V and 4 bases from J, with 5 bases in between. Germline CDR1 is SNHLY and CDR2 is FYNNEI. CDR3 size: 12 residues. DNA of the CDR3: TGTGCCAGCAGTGAGAGGGCAGATACGCAGTATTTT. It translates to CASSERADTQYF.

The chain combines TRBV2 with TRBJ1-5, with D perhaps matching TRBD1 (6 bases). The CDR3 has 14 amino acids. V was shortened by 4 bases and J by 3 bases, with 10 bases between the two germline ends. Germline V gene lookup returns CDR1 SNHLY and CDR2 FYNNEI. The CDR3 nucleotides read TGTGCCAGCAGTGGAGACAGGAACAATCAGCCCCAGCATTTT. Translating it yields CASSGDRNNQPQHF.

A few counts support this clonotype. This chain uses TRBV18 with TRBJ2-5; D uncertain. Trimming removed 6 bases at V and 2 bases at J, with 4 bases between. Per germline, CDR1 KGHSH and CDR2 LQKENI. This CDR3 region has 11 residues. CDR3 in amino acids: CASSHQETQYF. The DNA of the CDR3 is TGTGCCAGCTCTCATCAAGAGACCCAGTACTTC.